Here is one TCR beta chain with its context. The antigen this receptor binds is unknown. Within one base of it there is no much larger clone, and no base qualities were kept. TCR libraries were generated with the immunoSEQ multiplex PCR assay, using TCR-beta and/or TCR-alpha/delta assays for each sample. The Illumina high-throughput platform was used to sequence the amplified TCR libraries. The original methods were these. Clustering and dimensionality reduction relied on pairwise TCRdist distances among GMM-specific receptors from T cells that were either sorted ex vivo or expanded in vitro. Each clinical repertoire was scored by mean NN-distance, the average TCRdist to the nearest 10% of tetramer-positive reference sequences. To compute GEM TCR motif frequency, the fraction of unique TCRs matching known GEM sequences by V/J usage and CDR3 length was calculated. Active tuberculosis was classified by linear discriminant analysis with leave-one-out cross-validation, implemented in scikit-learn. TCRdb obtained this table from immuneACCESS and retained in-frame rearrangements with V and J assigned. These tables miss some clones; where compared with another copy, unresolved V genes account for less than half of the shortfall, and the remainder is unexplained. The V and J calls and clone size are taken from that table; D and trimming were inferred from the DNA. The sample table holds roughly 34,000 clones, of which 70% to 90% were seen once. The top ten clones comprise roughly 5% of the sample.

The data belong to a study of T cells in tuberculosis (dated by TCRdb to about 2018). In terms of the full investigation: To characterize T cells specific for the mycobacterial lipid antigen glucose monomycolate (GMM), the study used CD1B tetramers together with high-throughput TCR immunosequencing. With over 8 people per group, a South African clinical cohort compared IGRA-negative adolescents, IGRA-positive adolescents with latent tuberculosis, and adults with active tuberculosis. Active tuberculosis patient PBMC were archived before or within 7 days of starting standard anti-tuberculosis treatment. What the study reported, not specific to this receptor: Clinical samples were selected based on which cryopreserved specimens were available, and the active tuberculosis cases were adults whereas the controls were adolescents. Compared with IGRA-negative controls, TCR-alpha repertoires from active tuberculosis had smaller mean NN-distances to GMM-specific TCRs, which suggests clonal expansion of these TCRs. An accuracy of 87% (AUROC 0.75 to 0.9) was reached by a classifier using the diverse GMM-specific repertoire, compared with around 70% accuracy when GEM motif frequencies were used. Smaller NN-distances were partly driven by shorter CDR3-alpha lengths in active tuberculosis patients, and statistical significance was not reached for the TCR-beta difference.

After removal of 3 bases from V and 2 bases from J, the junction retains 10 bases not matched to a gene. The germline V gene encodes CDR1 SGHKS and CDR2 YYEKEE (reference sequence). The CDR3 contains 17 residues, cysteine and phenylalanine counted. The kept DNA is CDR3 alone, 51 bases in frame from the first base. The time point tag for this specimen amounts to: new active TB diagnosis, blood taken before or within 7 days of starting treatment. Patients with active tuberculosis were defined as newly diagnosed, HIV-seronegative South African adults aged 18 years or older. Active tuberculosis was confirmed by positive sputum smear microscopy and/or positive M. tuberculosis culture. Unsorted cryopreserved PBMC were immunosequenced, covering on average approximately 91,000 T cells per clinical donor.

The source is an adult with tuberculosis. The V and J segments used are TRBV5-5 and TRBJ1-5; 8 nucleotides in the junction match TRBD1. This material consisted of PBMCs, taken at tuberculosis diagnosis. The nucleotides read TGTGCCAGCAGCTCTCGGACAGGGATTCCTGGCAATCAGCCCCAGCATTTT. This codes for CASSSRTGIPGNQPQHF.